The 28 T cell receptor beta chains reported below all come from one sample, sequenced in a study of T cells in tuberculosis. Here immunoSEQ multiplex PCR was the method, and the copy in TCRdb shows in-frame clones only, minus some. The sample yields about 43,000 clones, roughly 94% seen once. The sequenced sample consisted of PBMCs. The receptors derive from a donor between 10 and 35 years old with latent tuberculosis or without tuberculosis infection. Some clones in this sample may be carry-over from other donors' samples.

The V call is TRBV10-1, the J call TRBJ2-2; TRBD2 matches 13 bases. Germline trimming cut 5 bases from V and 0 bases from J; bases unmatched to any gene: 9. From germline, CDR1 is WNHNN and CDR2 SYGVQD (reference sequence). The CDR3 loop spans 19 amino acids. CDR3 residues: CASSSPGTSGTSNTGELFF. In DNA, the CDR3 is TGCGCCAGCAGTTCCCCCGGGACTAGCGGGACCTCGAACACCGGGGAGCTGTTTTTT.

V gene TRBV5-4 combines with J gene TRBJ1-4; D call uncertain. CDR3 size: 16 residues. Per germline, CDR1 SGHNT and CDR2 YYREEE (reference sequence). V shed 0 bases and J shed 8 bases, with 17 bases lying between them. The CDR3 DNA reads TGTGCCAGCAGCTTGGGCAGGAAGACCCGGGAGGAAAAACTGTTTTTT. Translated, it gives CASSLGRKTREEKLFF.

The rearrangement links TRBV2 to TRBJ2-6; D is perhaps TRBD1 (6 bases). Germline-derived CDR1 and CDR2 are SNHLY and FYNNEI. This CDR3 has 13 amino acids. V lost 6 bases and J 9 bases, leaving 12 bases between the germline ends. In DNA, the CDR3 is TGTGCCAGCAGGGGGGCTTCCATCAACGTCCTGACTTTC. The encoded protein is CASRGASINVLTF.

V is TRBV11-2 and J is TRBJ2-5, with a possible D match to TRBD1 (5 bases). Per the germline V gene, CDR1 is SGHAT and CDR2 is FQNNGV. Between the trimmed V and J ends, which lost 0 bases and 9 bases, there was a span of 8 bases. This CDR3 spans 12 amino acids. The CDR3 nucleotides read TGTGCCAGCAGCTTAGACCAAGGGGCCCAGTACTTC. This encodes CASSLDQGAQYF.

The chain links TRBV29-1 to TRBJ1-2; D is possibly TRBD1 (5 bases). CDR1 is SQVTM and CDR2 is ANQGSEA in the germline V gene. Trimming took off 5 bases at V and 3 bases at J, with 10 bases between the two ends. The CDR3 has 12 amino acids. The CDR3 DNA reads TGCAGCGTTCAGACAGACTACTATGGCTACACCTTC. Residues: CSVQTDYYGYTF.

The chain uses TRBV10-3 and TRBJ2-5; D is undetermined. Germline V gene lookup returns CDR1 ENHRY and CDR2 SYGVKD. The CDR3 extends over 13 amino acids. V was shortened by 6 bases and J by 3 bases, with 11 bases between the two germline ends. The CDR3 protein is CAISTTGEETQYF. CDR3 in DNA: TGTGCCATCAGCACTACGGGTGAAGAGACCCAGTACTTC.

The rearrangement uses TRBV28 and TRBJ2-1; 10 nucleotides match TRBD2. CDR3 length equals 16 residues. The germline CDR1 and CDR2 sequences are MDHEN and SYDVKM. With V trimmed by 6 bases and J by 2 bases, 7 bases remained unmatched. In DNA form, the CDR3 reads TGTGCCAGCAGGACAGTAGCGGGAGGTCCCTACAATGAGCAGTTCTTC. It encodes CASRTVAGGPYNEQFF.

This chain connects TRBV7-2 to TRBJ1-3, with 9 positions matching TRBD1. CDR1 SGHTA and CDR2 FQGNSA come from the germline V gene. Trimming at V came to 1 base and at J to 4 bases, leaving 5 bases not matched to a gene. The CDR3 loop spans 16 amino acids. The CDR3 spells CASSLVGTGTGNTIYF. The CDR3 bases are TGTGCCAGCAGCTTAGTTGGGACAGGGACGGGAAACACCATATATTTT. Looking up the rest from reference TRBV7-2 and TRBJ1-3 gives the full variable domain: GAGVSQSPSNKVTEKGKDVELRCDPISGHTALYWYRQSLGQGLEFLIYFQGNSAPDKSGLPSDRFSAERTGGSVSTLTIQRTQQEDSAVYLCASSLVGTGTGNTIYFGEGSWLTVV.

This clone was recorded once. The CDR3 DNA reads TGTGCCAGCAGCCCGACAGGGTTTGAGCAGTTCTTC. Its translation is CASSPTGFEQFF. This chain uses TRBV7-9 with TRBJ2-1; 7 nucleotides agree with TRBD1. V shed 5 bases, J shed 9 bases, and the junction held 4 bases outside the gene matches. CDR3 length: 12 residues. In germline, CDR1 is SEHNR, CDR2 FQNEAQ (reference sequence).

The chain recombines TRBV4-1 with TRBJ1-5, with D perhaps TRBD1 (5 bases). With 3 bases removed from V and 1 base from J, the gap between germline ends came to 10 bases. Germline values: CDR1 MGHRA, CDR2 YSYEKL. The CDR3 runs to 15 residues. Written as DNA, the CDR3 is TGCGCCAGCAGCCATCGGAGGGGCAGCAATCAGCCCCAGCATTTT. Its translation is CASSHRRGSNQPQHF.

This clone was picked up one time. V gene TRBV19 combines with J gene TRBJ2-1, with TRBD1 matching 10 bases. V lost 3 bases, J lost 4 bases, and 3 bases stayed unmatched. The CDR3 extends over 15 amino acids. In germline, CDR1 is LNHDA, CDR2 SQIVND (reference sequence). Here the CDR3 reads CASSMPGQGYNEQFF. The CDR3 bases are TGTGCCAGTAGTATGCCGGGACAGGGGTACAATGAGCAGTTCTTC. Using reference TRBV19 and TRBJ2-1 for the parts outside the CDR3, the full variable domain is DGGITQSPKYLFRKEGQNVTLSCEQNLNHDAMYWYRQDPGQGLRLIYYSQIVNDFQKGDIAEGYSVSREKKESFPLTVTSAQKNPTAFYLCASSMPGQGYNEQFFGPGTRLTVL.

A single count supports this clone. The CDR3 DNA reads TGTGCCAGCAGCCCCGGTAGAGCCGGGGAGCTGTTTTTT. It specifies CASSPGRAGELFF. The J gene is TRBJ2-2, the V gene TRBV7-3; D unresolved. Germline lookup yields CDR1 SGHTA and CDR2 FQGTGA. CDR3 length: 13 amino acids. The V and J ends lost 5 bases and 6 bases respectively, with 10 bases between them.

V gene TRBV19 combines with J gene TRBJ2-1; 10 nucleotides agree with TRBD1. CDR1 and CDR2 from the germline V gene are LNHDA and SQIVND (reference sequence). V was clipped by 5 bases and J by 8 bases; unmatched bases: 9. The CDR3 extends over 15 amino acids. CDR3 sequence reads: CASSARDRGVYEQFF. In DNA form, the CDR3 reads TGTGCCAGTAGTGCTCGGGACAGGGGTGTCTATGAGCAGTTCTTC.

The V and J genes are TRBV7-2 and TRBJ1-1; D is possibly TRBD1 (5 bases). V lost 1 base to trimming and J lost 6 bases, with 15 bases between them. Germline lookup yields CDR1 SGHTA and CDR2 FQGNSA. The CDR3 covers 15 residues. CDR3 nucleotide sequence: TGTGCCAGCAGCTTAGGCTGGCAGGGTGGTCCTGAAGCTTTCTTT. This sequence encodes CASSLGWQGGPEAFF. The full variable domain, its missing parts supplied by reference TRBV7-2 and TRBJ1-1, is GAGVSQSPSNKVTEKGKDVELRCDPISGHTALYWYRQSLGQGLEFLIYFQGNSAPDKSGLPSDRFSAERTGGSVSTLTIQRTQQEDSAVYLCASSLGWQGGPEAFFGQGTRLTVV.

This clone was seen a single time. V gene TRBV5-1 combines with J gene TRBJ2-3; 8 bases align to TRBD2. This CDR3 contains 17 residues. V was pared by 5 bases and J by 0 bases, with 11 bases of the junction left unmatched. Germline V gives CDR1 SGHRS, CDR2 YFSETQ. The CDR3 sequence: CASSGHLLAESTDTQYF. The CDR3 coding sequence is TGCGCCAGCAGTGGGCACTTACTAGCGGAAAGCACAGATACGCAGTATTTT. The entire variable domain, with the rest obtained from reference TRBV5-1 and TRBJ2-3, is as follows: KAGVTQTPRYLIKTRGQQVTLSCSPISGHRSVSWYQQTPGQGLQFLFEYFSETQRNKGNFPGRFSGRQFSNSRSEMNVSTLELGDSALYLCASSGHLLAESTDTQYFGPGTRLTVL.

The chain employs TRBV9 and TRBJ2-3; D may be TRBD1 (6 bases). V gave up 0 bases and J gave up 3 bases, with 29 bases separating them. The CDR3 length is 21 residues. Looked up from germline, CDR1 is SGDLS and CDR2 is YYNGEE. The CDR3 coding sequence is TGTGCCAGCAGCGTAGACCGTAGACTCGAAAACAGGGTCTGTAGAACAGATACGCAGTATTTT. Translation: CASSVDRRLENRVCRTDTQYF.

In nucleotides, the CDR3 is TGCGCCAGCAGCCCCCCCGCACTAGCGGCCAAAAACATTCAGTACTTC. This encodes CASSPPALAAKNIQYF. The rearrangement uses TRBV5-1 and TRBJ2-4, with 7 positions matching TRBD2. CDR1 SGHRS and CDR2 YFSETQ come from the germline V gene. The junction had 8 bases not matched to a gene; V was cut back by 4 bases and J by 1 base. The CDR3 loop spans 16 amino acids. The whole variable domain, remainder taken from reference TRBV5-1 and TRBJ2-4, is KAGVTQTPRYLIKTRGQQVTLSCSPISGHRSVSWYQQTPGQGLQFLFEYFSETQRNKGNFPGRFSGRQFSNSRSEMNVSTLELGDSALYLCASSPPALAAKNIQYFGAGTRLSVL.

This clone was observed a handful of times. The CDR3 protein is CASLKEARGISYEQYF. CDR3 DNA sequence: TGCGCCAGTCTTAAAGAGGCGCGGGGGATCTCCTACGAGCAGTACTTC. V gene TRBV10-1 combines with J gene TRBJ2-7; TRBD2 matches at 7 bases. Germline CDR1 reads WNHNN; CDR2 reads SYGVQD (reference sequence). This CDR3 is 16 amino acids long. V shed 9 bases, J shed 0 bases, and the junction held 14 bases outside the gene matches.

The rearrangement uses TRBV7-9 and TRBJ2-7; D remains unclear. This CDR3 comprises 13 residues. Germline loops: CDR1 SEHNR, CDR2 FQNEAQ (reference sequence). Trimming shortened V by 5 bases and J by 4 bases, and 12 bases separated the two germline ends. CDR3 in amino acids: CASSRPVSYEQYF. The CDR3 nucleotides read TGTGCCAGCAGCCGCCCCGTGAGTTACGAGCAGTACTTC.

The CDR3 spells CAWDTGVGNQPQHF. In DNA, the CDR3 is TGTGCCTGGGATACAGGGGTCGGCAATCAGCCCCAGCATTTT. The chain has TRBV30 and TRBJ1-5; TRBD1 matches at 7 bases. From germline, CDR1 is GTSNPN and CDR2 SVGIG (reference sequence). Trimming removed 5 bases from V and 2 bases from J; junction bases left unmatched: 6. The CDR3 extends over 14 amino acids. The full variable domain, in which reference TRBV30 and TRBJ1-5 provide the parts outside the CDR3, is SQTIHQWPATLVQPVGSPLSLECTVEGTSNPNLYWYRQAAGRGLQLLFYSVGIGQISSEVPQNLSASRPQDRQFILSSKKLLLSDSGFYLCAWDTGVGNQPQHFGDGTRLSIL.

This clone was seen just once. This chain uses TRBV7-3 with TRBJ2-1; 8 nucleotides agree with TRBD2. The CDR3 has 11 amino acids. Germline-derived CDR1 and CDR2 are SGHTA and FQGTGA. The V segment lost 5 bases and the J segment 9 bases; nucleotides outside the gene matches: 0. The CDR3 sequence is CASSAGGEQFF. CDR3 sequence (DNA): TGTGCCAGCAGCGCGGGGGGTGAGCAGTTCTTC.

The V gene is TRBV5-1, the J gene TRBJ2-3; 8 positions match TRBD2. CDR3 length equals 15 residues. From germline, CDR1 is SGHRS and CDR2 YFSETQ. V lost 2 bases and J lost 0; bases outside the gene matches: 2. The CDR3 DNA sequence: TGCGCCAGCAGCTTTAGCGGGGCCAGCACAGATACGCAGTATTTT. It codes for CASSFSGASTDTQYF.

V is TRBV13 and J is TRBJ1-1; no reliable D call. The V gene's germline CDR1 is PRHDT and CDR2 FYEKMQ (reference sequence). Trimming removed 0 bases from V and 8 bases from J, with 10 bases in between. The CDR3 covers 13 residues. DNA of the CDR3: TGTGCCAGCAGCTTAGGCCCAAATAGAGAAGCTTTCTTT. Amino acid sequence: CASSLGPNREAFF.

The chain couples TRBV7-2 to TRBJ2-4; 9 nucleotides align to TRBD1. After removal of 5 bases from V and 9 bases from J, the junction contained 17 bases not matched to a gene. The CDR3 sequence is 17 residues long. Germline V gene sequence: CDR1 SGHTA, CDR2 FQGNSA. Here the CDR3 reads CASSRAPQGAGPGIQYF. The CDR3 nucleotides are TGTGCCAGCAGCCGAGCACCACAGGGGGCAGGCCCCGGCATTCAGTACTTC.

This chain connects TRBV6-1 to TRBJ2-1; the D is unclear. V lost 0 bases, J lost 2 bases, and 14 bases lay in between. Germline V lookup: CDR1 MNHNS, CDR2 SASEGT. The CDR3 is 17 amino acids. The CDR3 reads CASSEAPYQTAYNEQFF. CDR3 in DNA: TGTGCCAGCAGTGAAGCACCGTACCAAACGGCCTACAATGAGCAGTTCTTC.

The chain combines TRBV27 with TRBJ2-7; 9 nucleotides line up with TRBD2. The CDR3 loop spans 14 amino acids. CDR1 MNHEY and CDR2 SMNVEV come from the germline V gene (reference sequence). V was clipped by 4 bases and J by 0 bases; unmatched bases: 1. The CDR3 spells CASSSSGISYEQYF. CDR3 in DNA: TGTGCCAGCAGTTCTAGCGGGATCTCCTACGAGCAGTACTTC.

The V call is TRBV4-1, the J call TRBJ1-5, with 8 bases aligning to TRBD1. Trimming cost V 1 base and J 4 bases; bases outside gene matches: 0. Germline V gene data show CDR1 as MGHRA and CDR2 as YSYEKL. The CDR3 totals 14 residues. CDR3 residues: CASSQGQGNQPQHF. Here the CDR3 DNA reads TGCGCCAGCAGCCAAGGACAGGGGAATCAGCCCCAGCATTTT.

The CDR3 is CASSADRKNEKLFF. CDR3 sequence (DNA): TGTGCCAGCAGCGCTGACAGAAAGAATGAAAAACTGTTTTTT. The chain couples TRBV5-6 to TRBJ1-4, with a possible D match to TRBD1 (5 bases). Trimming stripped 4 bases from V and 5 bases from J, with 12 bases between. This CDR3 comprises 14 residues. In germline, CDR1 is SGHDT, CDR2 YYEEEE.